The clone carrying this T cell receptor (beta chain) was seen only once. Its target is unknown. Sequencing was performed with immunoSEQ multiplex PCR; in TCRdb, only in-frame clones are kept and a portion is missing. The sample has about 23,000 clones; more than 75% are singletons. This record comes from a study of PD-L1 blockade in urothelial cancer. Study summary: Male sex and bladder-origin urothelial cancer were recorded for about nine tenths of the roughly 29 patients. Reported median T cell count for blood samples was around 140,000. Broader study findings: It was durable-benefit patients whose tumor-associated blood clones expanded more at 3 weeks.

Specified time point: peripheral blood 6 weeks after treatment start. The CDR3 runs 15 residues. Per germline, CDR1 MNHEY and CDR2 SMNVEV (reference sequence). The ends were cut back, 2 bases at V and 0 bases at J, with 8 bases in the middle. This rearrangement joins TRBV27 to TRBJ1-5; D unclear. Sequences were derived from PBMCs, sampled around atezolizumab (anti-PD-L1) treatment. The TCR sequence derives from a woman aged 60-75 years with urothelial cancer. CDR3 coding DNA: TGTGCCAGCAGTTTAGGAGGGAATAGCAATCAGCCCCAGCATTTT. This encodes CASSLGGNSNQPQHF.